This T cell receptor (beta chain) originates from a study of blood T cell repertoires in COVID-19. Clones were sequenced by immunoSEQ multiplex PCR, and TCRdb holds only the in-frame ones, with some missing. The sample shows 160,000 or so clones, around 83% of them seen only once. Unmatched junction bases numbered 11, after V lost 0 bases and J lost 3 bases. This CDR3 spans 18 amino acids. Germline CDR1 is MNHEY and CDR2 is SVGEGT. Sequenced input: peripheral blood. The source of this sequence is a man aged 35 to 55 with acute or convalescent COVID-19. The chain is built from TRBV6-2 or TRBV6-3 and TRBJ2-3, with 8 bases matching TRBD2. CDR3 protein: CASSYSPIAGPRTDTQYF. CDR3 bases: TGTGCCAGCAGTTACTCGCCGATAGCGGGGCCTCGAACAGATACGCAGTATTTT.